These 18 T cell receptor beta chains originate from one sample sequenced in a study of cytomegalovirus exposure and HLA in healthy donors. Primers: 60 Vbeta forward and 13 Jbeta reverse. The table came from immunoSEQ multiplex PCR; TCRdb's copy has only in-frame clones and leaves some out. The repertoire consists of roughly 150,000 clones, with roughly 85% occurring once and the leading ten covering less than 2%. The sample was PBMCs. All receptors come from a woman aged 25 to 45 in good health and CMV-seronegative.

CDR3 nucleotide sequence: TGTGCCAGCAGTTCCAGTGGGCATGAGCAGTTCTTC. Its translation: CASSSSGHEQFF. J is TRBJ2-1 and V is TRBV11-3; the D is unclear. With 6 bases removed from V and 8 bases from J, the gap between germline ends came to 11 bases. Germline CDR1 reads SGHNT; CDR2 reads YENEEA. The CDR3 extends over 12 amino acids.

This chain joins TRBV14 and TRBJ1-1; the match to TRBD1 covers 7 bases. The V and J ends lost 2 bases and 0 bases, in that order; junction bases with no gene match: 3. The CDR3 has 15 residues. From germline, CDR1 is SGHDN and CDR2 FVKESK. CDR3 DNA: TGTGCCAGCAGCCAACCCGGGACAGTGAACACTGAAGCTTTCTTT. Protein product: CASSQPGTVNTEAFF. Full variable domain (outside the CDR3, taken from reference TRBV14 and TRBJ1-1): EAGVTQFPSHSVIEKGQTVTLRCDPISGHDNLYWYRRVMGKEIKFLLHFVKESKQDESGMPNNRFLAERTGGTYSTLKVQPAELEDSGVYFCASSQPGTVNTEAFFGQGTRLTVV.

J is TRBJ2-5 and V is TRBV7-3; 9 nucleotides line up with TRBD1. The V gene end was trimmed by 3 bases and the J gene end by 3 bases; junction bases not matched to a gene: 5. The germline V gene has CDR1 SGHTA and CDR2 FQGTGA. This CDR3 comprises 15 residues. CDR3 sequence: CASSFTGTGKETQYF. The CDR3 DNA sequence: TGTGCCAGCAGCTTCACCGGGACAGGGAAAGAGACCCAGTACTTC. Full variable domain (missing parts from reference TRBV7-3 and TRBJ2-5): GAGVSQTPSNKVTEKGKYVELRCDPISGHTALYWYRQSLGQGPEFLIYFQGTGAADDSGLPNDRFFAVRPEGSVSTLKIQRTERGDSAVYLCASSFTGTGKETQYFGPGTRLLVL.

V is TRBV5-6 and J is TRBJ2-3; D gene ambiguous. Deletions cut 0 bases from V and 2 bases from J, with 10 bases between. The length of the CDR3 is 15 residues. CDR1 and CDR2 (germline): SGHDT, YYEEEE. The CDR3 coding sequence is TGTGCCAGCAGCTTGGGTTGGAGAATCACAGATACGCAGTATTTT. Amino acids: CASSLGWRITDTQYF. The full variable domain, its missing parts supplied by reference TRBV5-6 and TRBJ2-3, is DAGVTQSPTHLIKTRGQQVTLRCSPKSGHDTVSWYQQALGQGPQFIFQYYEEEERQRGNFPDRFSGHQFPNYSSELNVNALLLGDSALYLCASSLGWRITDTQYFGPGTRLTVL.

The genes are TRBV18 and TRBJ1-1, with 9 bases matching TRBD1. From germline, CDR1 is KGHSH and CDR2 LQKENI. The CDR3 is 13 residues long. V lost 3 bases and J lost 14; bases outside the gene matches: 10. Written as DNA, the CDR3 is TGTGCCAGCTCACCTAGCGGACAGGGGAATTTCTTCTTT. As protein: CASSPSGQGNFFF.

The rearrangement joins TRBV18 to TRBJ1-2, with TRBD1 matching 9 bases. There are 13 residues in the CDR3. In germline, CDR1 is KGHSH, CDR2 LQKENI. J was trimmed by 6 bases and V by 5 bases; bases with no gene match: 4. CDR3 loop: CASSIGQGNGYTF. CDR3 bases: TGTGCCAGCTCAATCGGACAGGGGAATGGCTACACCTTC.

This clone was recorded only once. V usage is TRBV10-3 and J usage is TRBJ2-7; 7 nucleotides agree with TRBD1. The CDR3 is 14 amino acids. CDR1 is ENHRY, CDR2 SYGVKD, per germline. The ends lost 3 bases at V and 6 bases at J; junction bases unmatched: 8. The CDR3 protein is CAISDSGQLREQYF. The CDR3 DNA follows: TGTGCCATCAGTGACTCGGGACAGTTGCGCGAGCAGTACTTC.

This chain links TRBV5-1 with TRBJ2-7; a weak D match, TRBD1 (6 bases). Trimming removed 0 bases from V and 2 bases from J, with 15 bases in between. The CDR3 runs to 16 residues. Germline-derived CDR1 and CDR2 are SGHRS and YFSETQ. The CDR3 protein is CASSLVRGKRTYEQYF. The CDR3 DNA is TGCGCCAGCAGCTTGGTAAGGGGGAAGAGGACCTACGAGCAGTACTTC.

V and J are TRBV5-1 and TRBJ2-7, with D possibly TRBD2 on 6 matching bases. The CDR3 totals 13 residues. The V end was cut by 5 bases, the J end by 2 bases, with 11 bases between. The germline V gene encodes CDR1 SGHRS and CDR2 YFSETQ. CDR3 nucleotide sequence: TGCGCCAGCAGGTTTTCGGGGGCCTACGAGCAGTACTTC. It specifies CASRFSGAYEQYF.

This chain joins TRBV2 and TRBJ1-2; D remains unclear. Germline V gene lookup returns CDR1 SNHLY and CDR2 FYNNEI. The CDR3 sequence is 12 residues long. Trimming took 2 bases from V and 8 from J, leaving 9 bases between them. DNA for the CDR3: TGTGCCAGCAGTGAAACAGCTAAGGGCTACACCTTC. Translated, it gives CASSETAKGYTF.

V usage is TRBV5-1 and J usage is TRBJ1-1; tentative D call: TRBD1 (5 bases). The CDR3 is 13 amino acids. V lost 0 bases and J lost 5, with 8 bases in between. Looked up from germline, CDR1 is SGHRS and CDR2 is YFSETQ. The CDR3 here is CASSLVGQTEAFF. In nucleotides, the CDR3 is TGCGCCAGCAGCTTGGTGGGGCAGACTGAAGCTTTCTTT.

The rearrangement links TRBV5-4 to TRBJ1-2; no clear D gene. Germline V lookup: CDR1 SGHNT, CDR2 YYREEE (reference sequence). This CDR3 is built from 15 residues. Trimming pared 4 bases from V and 0 bases from J, leaving 13 bases between. The CDR3 DNA sequence: TGTGCCAGCAGCCAAGTTGGCGGAACTAACTATGGCTACACCTTC. It is translated as CASSQVGGTNYGYTF.

The chain carries TRBV28 and TRBJ1-4; TRBD1 aligns across 9 bases. Germline lookup yields CDR1 MDHEN and CDR2 SYDVKM. V shed 2 bases and J 7 bases; nucleotides not matched to a gene: 5. The CDR3 contains 15 residues. The CDR3 region is CASSLRTGAAEKLFF. As DNA, the CDR3 is TGTGCCAGCAGTTTACGGACAGGGGCGGCTGAAAAACTGTTTTTT. Variable domain in full (rest from reference TRBV28 and TRBJ1-4): DVKVTQSSRYLVKRTGEKVFLECVQDMDHENMFWYRQDPGLGLRLIYFSYDVKMKEKGDIPEGYSVSREKKERFSLILESASTNQTSMYLCASSLRTGAAEKLFFGSGTQLSVL.

This clone is a singleton in its sample. The J gene is TRBJ1-4, the V gene TRBV6-6; D might be TRBD1 (6 bases). CDR1 and CDR2 (germline): MNHNY, SVGAGI (reference sequence). The V gene lost 2 bases and the J gene lost 7 bases, with 14 bases spanning the gap. This CDR3 has 15 amino acids. Written as DNA, the CDR3 is TGTGCCAGCAGTTACGGGGGGGGCGCCGGTGAAAAACTGTTTTTT. Translating it yields CASSYGGGAGEKLFF.

As to this clone: One end of the junction varies from germline; a read error may be responsible. J is TRBJ2-7 and V is TRBV2; D unclear. Germline CDR1 SNHLY, CDR2 FYNNEI. The CDR3 length is 11 residues. The CDR3 bases are TGTGCCAGCAGTGAAGGGAGTAGTCTCCCCTTC. This gives the protein CASSEGSSLPF.

Here the CDR3 DNA reads TGTGCCAGCAGTTACTCATCAGGGGGCAGAAATGAAAAACTGTTTTTT. Protein product: CASSYSSGGRNEKLFF. The genes are TRBV6-5 and TRBJ1-4; 8 bases fit TRBD1. Per germline, CDR1 MNHEY and CDR2 SVGAGI. The CDR3 contains 16 residues. V was pared by 0 bases and J by 5 bases, with 5 bases of the junction left unmatched.

V and J are TRBV28 and TRBJ1-2; the match to TRBD1 covers 11 bases. V gave up 1 base and J gave up 7 bases; unmatched junction bases: 5. The CDR3 spans 15 residues. The V gene's germline CDR1 is MDHEN and CDR2 SYDVKM. CDR3 loop: CASSLYPGTGGGYTF. The CDR3 DNA reads as TGTGCCAGCAGTTTATATCCCGGGACAGGGGGTGGCTACACCTTC.

This clone was seen a single time. For the CDR3, the DNA is TGTGCCAGTAGTCCCGACAGGGGGCATGAAGCTTTCTTT. It yields the protein CASSPDRGHEAFF. This sequence joins TRBV19 and TRBJ1-1; 10 nucleotides line up with TRBD1. The V gene end was trimmed by 5 bases and the J gene end by 7 bases; junction bases not matched to a gene: 4. From germline, CDR1 is LNHDA and CDR2 SQIVND (reference sequence). The CDR3 covers 13 residues. The full variable domain, rest sourced from reference TRBV19 and TRBJ1-1, is DGGITQSPKYLFRKEGQNVTLSCEQNLNHDAMYWYRQDPGQGLRLIYYSQIVNDFQKGDIAEGYSVSREKKESFPLTVTSAQKNPTAFYLCASSPDRGHEAFFGQGTRLTVV.